This TCR beta chain was sequenced in a study of blood T cell repertoires in COVID-19. Produced via immunoSEQ multiplex PCR; TCRdb's table is partial and in-frame only. This sample carries about 230,000 clones, around four fifths of them seen once, and the ten largest clones take about 2.5%. Material for sequencing was peripheral blood. This receptor was identified in a woman between 65 and 79 years old with active or convalescent COVID-19.

The CDR3 region has the DNA TGTGCCACCAGCAGAGACAGGGTGGACGCAGATACGCAGTATTTT. It yields the protein CATSRDRVDADTQYF. This chain joins TRBV15 and TRBJ2-3, with D possibly being TRBD1 (5 bases). V lost 0 bases and J 4 bases, leaving 11 bases between the germline ends. CDR3 size: 15 residues. From germline, CDR1 is LNHNV and CDR2 YYDKDF (reference sequence).